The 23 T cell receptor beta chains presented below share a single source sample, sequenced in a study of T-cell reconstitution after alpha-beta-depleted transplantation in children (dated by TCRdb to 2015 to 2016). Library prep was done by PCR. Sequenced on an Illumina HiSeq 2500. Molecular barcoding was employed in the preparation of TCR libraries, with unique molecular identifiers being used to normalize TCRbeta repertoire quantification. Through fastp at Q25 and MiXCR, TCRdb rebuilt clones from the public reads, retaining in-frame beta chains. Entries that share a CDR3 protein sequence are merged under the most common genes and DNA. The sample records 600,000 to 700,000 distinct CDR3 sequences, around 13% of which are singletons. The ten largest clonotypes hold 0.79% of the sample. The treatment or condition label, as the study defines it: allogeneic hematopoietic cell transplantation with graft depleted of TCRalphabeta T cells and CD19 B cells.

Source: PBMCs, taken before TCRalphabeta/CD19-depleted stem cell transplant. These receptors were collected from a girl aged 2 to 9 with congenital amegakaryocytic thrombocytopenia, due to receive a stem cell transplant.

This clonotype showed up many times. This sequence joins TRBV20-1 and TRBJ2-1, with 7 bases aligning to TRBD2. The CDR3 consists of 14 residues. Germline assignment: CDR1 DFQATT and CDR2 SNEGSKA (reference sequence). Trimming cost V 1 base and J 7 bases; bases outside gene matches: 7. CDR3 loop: CSARGRASGNEQFF. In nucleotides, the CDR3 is TGCAGTGCTAGAGGCAGGGCTAGCGGAAATGAGCAGTTCTTC.

As DNA, the CDR3 is TGCAGTGCTAGAGAGGGACTAGCGGGATGGGAGACCCAGTACTTC. Its protein product is CSAREGLAGWETQYF. This chain uses TRBV20-1 with TRBJ2-5, with TRBD2 matching 13 bases. The V segment lost 0 bases and the J segment 5 bases; nucleotides outside the gene matches: 3. Per germline, CDR1 DFQATT and CDR2 SNEGSKA (reference sequence). CDR3 length equals 15 residues.

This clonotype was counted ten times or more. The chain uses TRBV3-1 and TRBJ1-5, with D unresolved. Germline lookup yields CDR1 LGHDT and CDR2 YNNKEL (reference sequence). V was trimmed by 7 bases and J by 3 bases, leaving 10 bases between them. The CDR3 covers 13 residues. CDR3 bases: TGTGCCAGCACAAACGGGGACAATCAGCCCCAGCATTTT. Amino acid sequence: CASTNGDNQPQHF.

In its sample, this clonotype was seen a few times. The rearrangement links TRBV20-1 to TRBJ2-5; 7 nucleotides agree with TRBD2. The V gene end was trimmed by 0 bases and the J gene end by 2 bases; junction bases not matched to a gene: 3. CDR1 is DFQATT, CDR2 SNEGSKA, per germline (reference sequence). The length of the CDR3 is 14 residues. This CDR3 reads CSAREALAQETQYF. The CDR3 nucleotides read TGCAGTGCTAGAGAGGCACTAGCGCAAGAGACCCAGTACTTC.

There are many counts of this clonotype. The CDR3, as DNA: TGTGCCAGCAGTGGTGGTTACGAGCAGTACTTC. This codes for CASSGGYEQYF. The genes are TRBV12-3 or TRBV12-4 and TRBJ2-7; D gene uncertain. The CDR3 is made up of 11 amino acids. V lost 5 bases and J lost 4, with 6 bases in between.

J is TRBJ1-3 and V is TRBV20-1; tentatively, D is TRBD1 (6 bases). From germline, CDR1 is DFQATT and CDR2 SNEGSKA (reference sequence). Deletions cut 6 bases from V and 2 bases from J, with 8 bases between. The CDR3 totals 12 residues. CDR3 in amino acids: CSAPGAGNTIYF. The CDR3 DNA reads TGCAGTGCACCAGGGGCTGGAAACACCATATATTTT.

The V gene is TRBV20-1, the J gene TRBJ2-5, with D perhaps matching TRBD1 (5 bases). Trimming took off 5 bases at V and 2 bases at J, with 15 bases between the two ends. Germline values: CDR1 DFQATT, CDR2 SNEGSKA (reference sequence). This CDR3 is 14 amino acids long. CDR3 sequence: CSAPPSSGQETQYF. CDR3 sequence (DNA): TGCAGTGCTCCTCCAAGCTCAGGGCAAGAGACCCAGTACTTC.

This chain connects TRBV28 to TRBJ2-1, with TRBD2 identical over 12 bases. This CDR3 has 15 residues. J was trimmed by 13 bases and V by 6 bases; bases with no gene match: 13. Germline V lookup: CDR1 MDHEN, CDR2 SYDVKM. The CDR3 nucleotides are TGTGCCAGCAGGATGACTAGCGGGAGACCCGGCTTACAGTTCTTC. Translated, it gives CASRMTSGRPGLQFF.

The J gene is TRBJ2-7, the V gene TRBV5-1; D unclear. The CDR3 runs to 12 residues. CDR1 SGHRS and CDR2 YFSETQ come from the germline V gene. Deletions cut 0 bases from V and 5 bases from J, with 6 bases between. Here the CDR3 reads CASSLGMDEQYF. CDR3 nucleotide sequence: TGCGCCAGCAGCTTGGGAATGGACGAGCAGTACTTC.

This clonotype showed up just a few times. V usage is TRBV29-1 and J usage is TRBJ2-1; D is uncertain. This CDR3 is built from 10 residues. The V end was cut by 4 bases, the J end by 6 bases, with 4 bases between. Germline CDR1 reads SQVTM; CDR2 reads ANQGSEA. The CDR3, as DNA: TGCAGCGTTGGTACCAATGAGCAGTTCTTC. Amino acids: CSVGTNEQFF.

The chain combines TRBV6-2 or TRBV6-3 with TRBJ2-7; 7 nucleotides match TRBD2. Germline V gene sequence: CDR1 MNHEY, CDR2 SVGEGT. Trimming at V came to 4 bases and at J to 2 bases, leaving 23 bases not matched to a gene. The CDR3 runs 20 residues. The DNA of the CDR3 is TGTGCCAGCAGTTCACGACTAGCCGGACGTAGAGCGGGAAGGGCCTACGAGCAGTACTTC. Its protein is CASSSRLAGRRAGRAYEQYF.

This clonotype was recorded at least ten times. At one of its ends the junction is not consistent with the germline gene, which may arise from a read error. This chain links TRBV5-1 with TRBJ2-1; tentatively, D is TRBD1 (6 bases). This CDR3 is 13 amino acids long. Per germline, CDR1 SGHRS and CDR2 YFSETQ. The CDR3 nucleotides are TGTGCCAGCAGCTTAGGGCAGGGGAATGAGCAGTTCTTC. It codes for CASSLGQGNEQFF.

This CDR3 reads CASSLTQTSGSFPYSYNEQFF. The CDR3 nucleotides read TGCGCCAGCAGCCTAACCCAGACTAGCGGGAGTTTCCCTTACTCCTACAATGAGCAGTTCTTC. The chain couples TRBV5-1 to TRBJ2-1, with 12 positions matching TRBD2. J gave up 0 bases and V 4 bases, and 17 bases lay outside the gene matches. Germline V CDR1 and CDR2: SGHRS, YFSETQ. This CDR3 has 21 residues.

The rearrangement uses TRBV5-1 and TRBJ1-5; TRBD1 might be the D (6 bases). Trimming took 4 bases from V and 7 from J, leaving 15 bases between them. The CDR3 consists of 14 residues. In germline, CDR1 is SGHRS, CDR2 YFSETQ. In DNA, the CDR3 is TGCGCCAGCAGCAAGGACAGTCAGCAGCAGCCCCAGCATTTT. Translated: CASSKDSQQQPQHF.

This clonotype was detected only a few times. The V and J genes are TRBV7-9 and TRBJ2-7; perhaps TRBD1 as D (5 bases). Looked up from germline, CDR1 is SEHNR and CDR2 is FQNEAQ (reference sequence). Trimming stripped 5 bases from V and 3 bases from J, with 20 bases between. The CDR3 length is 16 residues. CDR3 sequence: CASSQPVGATLYEQYF. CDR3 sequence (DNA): TGTGCCAGCAGCCAACCGGTTGGGGCCACCCTCTACGAGCAGTACTTC. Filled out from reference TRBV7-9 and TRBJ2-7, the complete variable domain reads DTGVSQNPRHKITKRGQNVTFRCDPISEHNRLYWYRQTLGQGPEFLTYFQNEAQLEKSRLLSDRFSAERPKGSFSTLEIQRTEQGDSAMYLCASSQPVGATLYEQYFGPGTRLTVT.

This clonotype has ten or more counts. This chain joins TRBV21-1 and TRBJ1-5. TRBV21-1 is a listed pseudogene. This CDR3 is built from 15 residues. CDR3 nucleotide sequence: TGTGCCAGCAGCATGGGCAGCAATAGCAATCAGCCCCAGCATTTT. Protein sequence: CASSMGSNSNQPQHF.

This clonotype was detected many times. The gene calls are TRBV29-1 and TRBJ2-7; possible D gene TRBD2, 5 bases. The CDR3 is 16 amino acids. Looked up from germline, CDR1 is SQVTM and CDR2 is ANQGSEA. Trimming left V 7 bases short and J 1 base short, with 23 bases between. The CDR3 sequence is CSGPFWRIDLSYEQYF. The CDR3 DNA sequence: TGCAGCGGTCCCTTTTGGAGGATCGACCTGTCCTACGAGCAGTACTTC.

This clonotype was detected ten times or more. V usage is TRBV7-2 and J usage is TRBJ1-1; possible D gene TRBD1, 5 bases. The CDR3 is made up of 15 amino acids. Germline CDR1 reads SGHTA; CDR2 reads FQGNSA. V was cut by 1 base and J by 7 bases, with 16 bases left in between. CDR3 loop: CASSLVFRAMGEAFF. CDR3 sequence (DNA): TGTGCCAGCAGCTTAGTCTTCAGGGCTATGGGTGAAGCTTTCTTT.

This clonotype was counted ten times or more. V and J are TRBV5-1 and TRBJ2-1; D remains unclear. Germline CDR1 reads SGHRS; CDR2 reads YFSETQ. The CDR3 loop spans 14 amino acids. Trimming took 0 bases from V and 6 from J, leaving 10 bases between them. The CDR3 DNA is TGCGCCAGCAGCTTGGCCTTGAGCGTCAATGAGCAGTTCTTC. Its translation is CASSLALSVNEQFF.

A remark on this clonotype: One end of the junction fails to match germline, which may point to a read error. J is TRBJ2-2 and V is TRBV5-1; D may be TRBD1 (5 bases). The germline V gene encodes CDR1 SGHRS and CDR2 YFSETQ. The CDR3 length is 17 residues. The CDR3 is CAGSRPRGRADTGELFF. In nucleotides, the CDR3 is TGCGCCGGCAGCCGCCCAAGGGGAAGGGCTGACACCGGGGAGCTGTTTTTT.

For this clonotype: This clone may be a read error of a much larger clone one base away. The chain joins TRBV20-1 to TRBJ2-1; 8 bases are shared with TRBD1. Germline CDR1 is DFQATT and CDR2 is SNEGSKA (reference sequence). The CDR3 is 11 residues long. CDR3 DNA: TGCAGTGCCGGGACAGGCAATGGGCAGTTCTTC. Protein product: CSAGTGNGQFF.

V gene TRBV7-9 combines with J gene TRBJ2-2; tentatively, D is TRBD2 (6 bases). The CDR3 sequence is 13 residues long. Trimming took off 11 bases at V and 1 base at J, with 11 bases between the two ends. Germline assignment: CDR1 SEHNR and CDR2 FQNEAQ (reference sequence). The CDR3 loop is CACRRENTGELFF. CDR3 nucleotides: TGTGCCTGCCGGCGGGAGAACACCGGGGAGCTGTTTTTT.

CDR3 protein: CASSPGAGNGYGYTF. The CDR3 nucleotides read TGCGCCAGCAGCCCTGGAGCAGGGAACGGCTATGGCTACACCTTC. The gene calls are TRBV5-1 and TRBJ1-2; possible D gene TRBD1, 5 bases. Germline V gives CDR1 SGHRS, CDR2 YFSETQ. This CDR3 is 15 amino acids long. V lost 4 bases, J lost 4 bases, and 17 bases lay in between.